What follows describes a single TCR beta chain. The age range of participants was 18 to 89 years, with residence in about 25 US areas. Each participant's cohort was designated according to participant-reported clinical history. Resolution of symptoms, clearance, or two negative PCRs was present in recovered Cohort 3 donors. Clones were read by immunoSEQ multiplex PCR, and TCRdb kept only the in-frame ones, dropping some. The sample consists of about 330,000 clones, around 90% of them appearing once. This sample is drawn from a study of blood T cell repertoires in COVID-19. The CDR3 consists of 14 residues. Germline CDR1 is KGHDR and CDR2 is SFDVKD. The junction had 3 bases not matched to a gene; V was cut back by 3 bases and J by 5 bases.

This chain connects TRBV24-1 to TRBJ2-1, with 7 bases identical to TRBD1. The source is a man aged 25-45 years who had recovered from COVID-19. The material sequenced was PBMCs or T cells enriched from blood (not recorded which). In nucleotides, the CDR3 is TGTGCCACCAGTGATCCCGGGACAGACAATGAGCAGTTCTTC. Protein: CATSDPGTDNEQFF.